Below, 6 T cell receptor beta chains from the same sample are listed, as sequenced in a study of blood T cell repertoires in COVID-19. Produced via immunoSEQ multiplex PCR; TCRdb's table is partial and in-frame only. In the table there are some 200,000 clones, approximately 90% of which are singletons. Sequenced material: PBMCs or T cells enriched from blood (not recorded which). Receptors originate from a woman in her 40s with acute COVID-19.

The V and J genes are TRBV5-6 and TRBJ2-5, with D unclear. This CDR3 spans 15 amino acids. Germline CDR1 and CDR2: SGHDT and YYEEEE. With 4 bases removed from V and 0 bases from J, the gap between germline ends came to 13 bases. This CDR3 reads CASSVRVGYQETQYF. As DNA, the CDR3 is TGTGCCAGCAGCGTCCGGGTCGGGTACCAAGAGACCCAGTACTTC.

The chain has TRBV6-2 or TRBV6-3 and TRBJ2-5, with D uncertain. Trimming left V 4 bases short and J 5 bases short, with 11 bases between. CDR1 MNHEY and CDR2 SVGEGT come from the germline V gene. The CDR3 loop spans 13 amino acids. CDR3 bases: TGTGCCAGCAGTTCTACGAAATTGGAGACCCAGTACTTC. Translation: CASSSTKLETQYF.

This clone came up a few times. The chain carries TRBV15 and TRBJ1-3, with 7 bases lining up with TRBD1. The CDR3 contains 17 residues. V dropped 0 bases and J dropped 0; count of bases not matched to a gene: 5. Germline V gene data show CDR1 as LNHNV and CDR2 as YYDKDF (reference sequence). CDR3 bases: TGTGCCACCAGCAGAGATCCTCGGGACAGCTCTGGAAACACCATATATTTT. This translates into CATSRDPRDSSGNTIYF.

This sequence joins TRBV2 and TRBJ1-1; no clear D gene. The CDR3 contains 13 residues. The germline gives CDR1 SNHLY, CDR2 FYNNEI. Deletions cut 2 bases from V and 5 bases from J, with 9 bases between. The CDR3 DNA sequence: TGTGCCAGCAGTGAACCAGGTTCGACTGAAGCTTTCTTT. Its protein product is CASSEPGSTEAFF.

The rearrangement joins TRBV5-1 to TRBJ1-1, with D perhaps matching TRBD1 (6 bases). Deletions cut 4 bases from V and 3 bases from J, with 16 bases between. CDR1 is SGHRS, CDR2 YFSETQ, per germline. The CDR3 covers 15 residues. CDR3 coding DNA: TGCGCCAGCAGCGTAGGGGGTTCTAGGCACACTGAAGCTTTCTTT. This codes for CASSVGGSRHTEAFF.

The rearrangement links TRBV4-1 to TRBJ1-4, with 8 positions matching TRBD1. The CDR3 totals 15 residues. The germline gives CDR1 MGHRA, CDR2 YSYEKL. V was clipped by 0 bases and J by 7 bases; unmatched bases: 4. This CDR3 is CASSQDQGAFEKLFF. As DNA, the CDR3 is TGCGCCAGCAGCCAAGATCAGGGGGCCTTTGAAAAACTGTTTTTT.